One sample yielded the 30 T cell receptor beta chains listed below, sequenced in a study of brain T cells in children with intractable seizures. The table came from immunoSEQ multiplex PCR; TCRdb's copy has only in-frame clones and leaves some out. The sample includes around 100,000 clones, around 94% of them seen just once. Source: peripheral blood, taken at surgery. These receptors came from a boy in the first two years of life with hemimegalencephaly and intractable seizures.

The J gene is TRBJ2-3, the V gene TRBV10-3; 9 bases map to TRBD2. The CDR3 extends over 17 amino acids. Germline CDR1 reads ENHRY; CDR2 reads SYGVKD. The V gene end was trimmed by 3 bases and the J gene end by 0 bases; junction bases not matched to a gene: 7. CDR3 sequence (DNA): TGTGCCATCAGTGATGTAACTAGCGGGCCTAGCACAGATACGCAGTATTTT. It specifies CAISDVTSGPSTDTQYF.

V usage is TRBV18 and J usage is TRBJ1-1, with D unclear. The CDR3 covers 15 residues. Looked up from germline, CDR1 is KGHSH and CDR2 is LQKENI. V dropped 1 base and J dropped 2 bases, with 11 bases sitting between them. The CDR3 loop is CASSPQGSVNTEAFF. In DNA form, the CDR3 reads TGTGCCAGCTCACCACAGGGATCTGTTAACACTGAAGCTTTCTTT.

V usage is TRBV4-1 and J usage is TRBJ2-7, with D maybe TRBD2 (5 bases). CDR3 length: 17 residues. Germline V gives CDR1 MGHRA, CDR2 YSYEKL. The V gene lost 2 bases and the J gene lost 0 bases, with 17 bases spanning the gap. DNA for the CDR3: TGCGCCAGCAGCCAACTTCTCCGGGCCACTAGCTCCTACGAGCAGTACTTC. This translates into CASSQLLRATSSYEQYF.

CDR3 protein: CASSDPPQGGYTF. The CDR3 nucleotides are TGTGCCAGCAGTGACCCTCCCCAAGGGGGCTACACCTTC. The chain is built from TRBV6-2 or TRBV6-3 and TRBJ1-2, with unresolved D. The CDR3 has 13 amino acids. V lost 5 bases, J lost 8 bases, and 15 bases lay in between. The germline CDR1 and CDR2 sequences are MNHEY and SVGEGT.

The V and J genes are TRBV28 and TRBJ1-4, with D perhaps matching TRBD1 (6 bases). Germline values: CDR1 MDHEN, CDR2 SYDVKM. The CDR3 sequence is 18 residues long. V was trimmed by 4 bases and J by 0 bases, leaving 18 bases between them. The CDR3 spells CASSSGPEQGATNEKLFF. The CDR3 bases are TGTGCCAGCAGTTCAGGTCCCGAACAGGGTGCAACTAATGAAAAACTGTTTTTT.

The chain is built from TRBV5-1 and TRBJ1-1; 7 bases align to TRBD1. The ends lost 1 base at V and 0 bases at J; junction bases unmatched: 3. Germline V gene sequence: CDR1 SGHRS, CDR2 YFSETQ. The CDR3 contains 15 residues. The CDR3 sequence: CASSLTGALNTEAFF. The DNA of the CDR3 is TGCGCCAGCAGCTTGACAGGGGCTTTGAACACTGAAGCTTTCTTT. The full variable domain, with the rest looked up from reference TRBV5-1 and TRBJ1-1, is KAGVTQTPRYLIKTRGQQVTLSCSPISGHRSVSWYQQTPGQGLQFLFEYFSETQRNKGNFPGRFSGRQFSNSRSEMNVSTLELGDSALYLCASSLTGALNTEAFFGQGTRLTVV.

The chain links TRBV7-9 to TRBJ1-4, with D possibly TRBD1 on 6 matching bases. V lost 4 bases, J lost 7 bases, and 16 bases lay in between. Germline CDR1 SEHNR, CDR2 FQNEAQ (reference sequence). The length of the CDR3 is 15 residues. CDR3 loop: CASSSAQGESEKLFF. In DNA, the CDR3 is TGTGCCAGCAGCTCCGCACAGGGAGAAAGTGAAAAACTGTTTTTT.

This clone has only one observation. The chain employs TRBV7-2 and TRBJ2-7; 7 nucleotides match TRBD2. V gave up 1 base and J gave up 3 bases; unmatched junction bases: 0. The CDR3 length is 13 residues. Germline CDR1 SGHTA, CDR2 FQGNSA. CDR3 nucleotide sequence: TGTGCCAGCAGCTTAGGGGGGGGCTACGAGCAGTACTTC. Protein sequence: CASSLGGGYEQYF.

This chain joins TRBV14 and TRBJ2-3; D gene unclear. The germline CDR1 and CDR2 sequences are SGHDN and FVKESK. Trimming cost V 4 bases and J 6 bases, with 14 bases left between them. This CDR3 has 14 residues. CDR3 bases: TGTGCCAGCAGCCCCCGTCTGGCCTACGATACGCAGTATTTT. Protein: CASSPRLAYDTQYF.

The CDR3 loop reads CASSLNGQGNGYTF. In nucleotides, the CDR3 is TGCGCCAGCAGCTTGAATGGACAGGGAAATGGCTACACCTTC. The rearrangement links TRBV5-1 to TRBJ1-2, with 8 bases that match TRBD1. V was clipped by 1 base and J by 6 bases; unmatched bases: 5. Germline assignment: CDR1 SGHRS and CDR2 YFSETQ. The CDR3 has 14 amino acids.

The gene calls are TRBV7-2 and TRBJ2-7; D is perhaps TRBD2 (5 bases). V lost 4 bases and J 4 bases, leaving 14 bases between the germline ends. The CDR3 has 14 residues. Germline V CDR1 and CDR2: SGHTA, FQGNSA. This CDR3 reads CASSSDLGQYEQYF. The CDR3 region has the DNA TGTGCCAGCAGCTCGGACTTAGGGCAGTACGAGCAGTACTTC. Based on the CDR3 plus reference TRBV7-2 and TRBJ2-7, the full variable domain is GAGVSQSPSNKVTEKGKDVELRCDPISGHTALYWYRQSLGQGLEFLIYFQGNSAPDKSGLPSDRFSAERTGGSVSTLTIQRTQQEDSAVYLCASSSDLGQYEQYFGPGTRLTVT.

By share, this clone counts as medium-sized. The rearrangement links TRBV7-8 to TRBJ1-2, with D hard to call. This CDR3 comprises 13 residues. Germline values: CDR1 SGHVS, CDR2 FQNEAQ. V gave up 0 bases and J gave up 4 bases, with 6 bases separating them. CDR3 sequence: CASSLAGSYGYTF. The CDR3 DNA reads TGTGCCAGCAGCTTAGCTGGTTCCTATGGCTACACCTTC.

The rearrangement links TRBV5-4 to TRBJ2-1; possibly TRBD2 for D (5 bases). Germline CDR1 is SGHNT and CDR2 is YYREEE (reference sequence). V was cut by 3 bases and J by 2 bases, with 12 bases left in between. This CDR3 contains 15 residues. For the CDR3, the DNA is TGTGCCAGCAGCTCCCGGGATAGCGCCTACAATGAGCAGTTCTTC. Encoded protein: CASSSRDSAYNEQFF. The whole variable domain, filled in from reference TRBV5-4 and TRBJ2-1, reads ETGVTQSPTHLIKTRGQQVTLRCSSQSGHNTVSWYQQALGQGPQFIFQYYREEENGRGNFPPRFSGLQFPNYSSELNVNALELDDSALYLCASSSRDSAYNEQFFGPGTRLTVL.

The chain carries TRBV7-9 and TRBJ2-7; tentative D call: TRBD2 (6 bases). Trimming shortened V by 6 bases and J by 2 bases, and 14 bases separated the two germline ends. This CDR3 has 14 amino acids. Germline V gives CDR1 SEHNR, CDR2 FQNEAQ (reference sequence). The CDR3 sequence: CASSTGVLTYEQYF. The CDR3 DNA reads TGTGCCAGCAGTACGGGAGTACTAACCTACGAGCAGTACTTC.

This chain connects TRBV6-1 to TRBJ1-6; tentative D call: TRBD1 (6 bases). The germline gives CDR1 MNHNS, CDR2 SASEGT. Deletions cut 3 bases from V and 8 bases from J, with 17 bases between. The CDR3 is 16 residues long. CDR3 sequence (DNA): TGTGCCAGCAGTGAGGGGCCTCCGGGACATCATTCACCCCTCCACTTT. Its translation: CASSEGPPGHHSPLHF.

The chain is built from TRBV28 and TRBJ2-1; 8 bases line up with TRBD2. In germline, CDR1 is MDHEN, CDR2 SYDVKM. CDR3 size: 15 residues. Trimming cost V 6 bases and J 2 bases; bases outside gene matches: 6. CDR3 in amino acids: CASRIQLAAYNEQFF. The CDR3 bases are TGTGCCAGCAGGATTCAACTAGCGGCCTACAATGAGCAGTTCTTC.

This rearrangement joins TRBV28 to TRBJ2-7; TRBD2 aligns across 12 bases. The CDR3 totals 17 residues. With V trimmed by 4 bases and J by 3 bases, 10 bases remained unmatched. The germline gives CDR1 MDHEN, CDR2 SYDVKM. The CDR3 DNA reads as TGTGCCAGCAGTTCCCACCTGGGGACTAGCGGGCGCTACGAGCAGTACTTC. Amino acids: CASSSHLGTSGRYEQYF.

The chain combines TRBV18 with TRBJ2-5; D is perhaps TRBD1 or TRBD2 (5 bases each). In germline, CDR1 is KGHSH, CDR2 LQKENI. V dropped 3 bases and J dropped 1 base, with 6 bases sitting between them. This CDR3 has 13 amino acids. The CDR3 here is CASSPGTQETQYF. Written as DNA, the CDR3 is TGTGCCAGCTCACCCGGGACCCAAGAGACCCAGTACTTC.

The chain employs TRBV2 and TRBJ2-2, with D possibly TRBD2 on 5 matching bases. V was trimmed by 5 bases and J by 0 bases, leaving 16 bases between them. CDR3 length: 17 amino acids. The germline gives CDR1 SNHLY, CDR2 FYNNEI. The CDR3 DNA reads TGTGCCAGCAGTAAGGGAGAAGGTCTTGCGAACACCGGGGAGCTGTTTTTT. Its protein is CASSKGEGLANTGELFF.

The V and J genes are TRBV30 and TRBJ2-7; TRBD1 agrees at 12 bases. After removal of 2 bases from V and 4 bases from J, the junction contained 6 bases not matched to a gene. The CDR3 runs to 15 residues. Germline-derived CDR1 and CDR2 are GTSNPN and SVGIG (reference sequence). As DNA, the CDR3 is TGTGCCTGGAGTCGGGGGACAGGGGGCATTTACGAGCAGTACTTC. Residues: CAWSRGTGGIYEQYF.

The J gene is TRBJ2-2, the V gene TRBV28, with 11 bases that match TRBD2. The germline V gene encodes CDR1 MDHEN and CDR2 SYDVKM. V lost 1 base, J lost 7 bases, and 2 bases stayed unmatched. The CDR3 has 15 amino acids. Here the CDR3 reads CASSLSLAGVGELFF. CDR3 nucleotides: TGTGCCAGCAGTTTATCACTAGCGGGAGTCGGGGAGCTGTTTTTT.

The rearrangement joins TRBV28 to TRBJ1-5; the D is unclear. The CDR3 has 17 amino acids. CDR1 and CDR2 from the germline V gene are MDHEN and SYDVKM. Trimming stripped 3 bases from V and 5 bases from J, with 20 bases between. This chain's CDR3 is CASSFRHNWMEDQPQHF. The CDR3 bases are TGTGCCAGCAGTTTTCGGCACAACTGGATGGAGGATCAGCCCCAGCATTTT.

The chain joins TRBV12-3 or TRBV12-4 to TRBJ1-1, with TRBD1 as a possible D gene (5 bases). V was cut by 6 bases and J by 7 bases, with 9 bases left in between. This CDR3 has 11 residues. CDR3 residues: CASRGRGEAFF. As DNA, the CDR3 is TGTGCCAGCAGGGGACGAGGTGAAGCTTTCTTT.

The chain carries TRBV28 and TRBJ1-1; no definite D call. CDR3 length: 12 residues. Trimming stripped 3 bases from V and 5 bases from J, with 7 bases between. Germline V gene sequence: CDR1 MDHEN, CDR2 SYDVKM. The CDR3 here is CASSLGNTEAFF. The CDR3 coding sequence is TGTGCCAGCAGTTTGGGGAATACTGAAGCTTTCTTT.

The chain combines TRBV29-1 with TRBJ1-2; D gene uncertain. V was cut by 0 bases and J by 2 bases, with 13 bases left in between. This CDR3 is 15 amino acids long. Germline loops: CDR1 SQVTM, CDR2 ANQGSEA. In DNA, the CDR3 is TGCAGCGTTGAAGATCATGGTCGGGGAAACTATGGCTACACCTTC. It specifies CSVEDHGRGNYGYTF.

The V gene is TRBV4-1, the J gene TRBJ2-4; possible D gene TRBD2, 7 bases. Trimming left V 1 base short and J 3 bases short, with 16 bases between. Germline V lookup: CDR1 MGHRA, CDR2 YSYEKL. This CDR3 is built from 17 residues. This CDR3 is CASSQGTGGEGKNIQYF. The CDR3 DNA follows: TGCGCCAGCAGCCAAGGGACGGGGGGCGAGGGCAAAAACATTCAGTACTTC.

This chain joins TRBV6-4 and TRBJ1-5; 8 nucleotides line up with TRBD1. In germline, CDR1 is MRHNA, CDR2 SNTAGT. V lost 6 bases, J lost 0 bases, and 7 bases stayed unmatched. This CDR3 comprises 16 residues. The CDR3 nucleotides read TGTGCCAGCAGCCACGACAGGGGACTTAGCAATCAGCCCCAGCATTTT. Translating gives CASSHDRGLSNQPQHF.

This clone was observed a single time. The V gene is TRBV11-2, the J gene TRBJ1-1; 9 bases fit TRBD1. This CDR3 has 16 amino acids. V trimming: 8 bases; J trimming: 0 bases; junction bases outside the gene matches: 10. Germline V gene data show CDR1 as SGHAT and CDR2 as FQNNGV. This chain's CDR3 is CASSRQGGRMNTEAFF. The CDR3 DNA follows: TGTGCCAGCTCGCGACAGGGGGGGAGGATGAACACTGAAGCTTTCTTT. Full variable domain (rest looked up from reference TRBV11-2 and TRBJ1-1): EAGVAQSPRYKIIEKRQSVAFWCNPISGHATLYWYQQILGQGPKLLIQFQNNGVVDDSQLPKDRFSAERLKGVDSTLKIQPAKLEDSAVYLCASSRQGGRMNTEAFFGQGTRLTVV.

This chain uses TRBV7-9 with TRBJ2-3; 10 bases line up with TRBD1. CDR1 and CDR2 from the germline V gene are SEHNR and FQNEAQ (reference sequence). The CDR3 consists of 15 residues. Trimming cost V 2 bases and J 7 bases; bases outside gene matches: 6. The CDR3 sequence is CASSLKLDRGNTQYF. The CDR3 bases are TGTGCCAGCAGCTTAAAGCTGGACAGGGGGAATACGCAGTATTTT. Filled out from reference TRBV7-9 and TRBJ2-3, the complete variable domain reads DTGVSQNPRHKITKRGQNVTFRCDPISEHNRLYWYRQTLGQGPEFLTYFQNEAQLEKSRLLSDRFSAERPKGSFSTLEIQRTEQGDSAMYLCASSLKLDRGNTQYFGPGTRLTVL.

As for this clone: The same CDR3 is also encoded by other DNA sequences in this sample. The chain links TRBV28 to TRBJ1-3; D is possibly TRBD1 (6 bases). This CDR3 is built from 13 residues. Trimming cost V 8 bases and J 0 bases, with 8 bases left between them. Per germline, CDR1 MDHEN and CDR2 SYDVKM. CDR3 loop: CASSRGSGNTIYF. CDR3 nucleotide sequence: TGTGCCAGCTCCAGGGGCTCTGGAAACACCATATATTTT. The variable domain in full, completed from reference TRBV28 and TRBJ1-3, reads DVKVTQSSRYLVKRTGEKVFLECVQDMDHENMFWYRQDPGLGLRLIYFSYDVKMKEKGDIPEGYSVSREKKERFSLILESASTNQTSMYLCASSRGSGNTIYFGEGSWLTVV.